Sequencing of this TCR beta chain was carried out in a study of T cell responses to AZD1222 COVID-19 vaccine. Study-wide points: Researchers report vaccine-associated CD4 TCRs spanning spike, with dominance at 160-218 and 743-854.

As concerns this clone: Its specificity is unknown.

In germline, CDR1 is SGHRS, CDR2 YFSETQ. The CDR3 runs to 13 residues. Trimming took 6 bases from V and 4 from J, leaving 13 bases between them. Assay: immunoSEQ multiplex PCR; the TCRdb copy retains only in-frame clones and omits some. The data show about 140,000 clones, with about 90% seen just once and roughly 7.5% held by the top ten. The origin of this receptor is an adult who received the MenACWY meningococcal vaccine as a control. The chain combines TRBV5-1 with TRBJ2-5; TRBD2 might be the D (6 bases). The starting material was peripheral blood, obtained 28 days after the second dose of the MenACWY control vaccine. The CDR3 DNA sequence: TGCGCCAGCACCCCAGGCGGGGTAGAGACCCAGTACTTC. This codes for CASTPGGVETQYF.